Presented here are 25 T cell receptor beta chains from one specimen sequenced in a study of cytotoxic CD8 clonotypes in ibrutinib-treated CLL. Only in-frame clones appear in the TCRdb table, and some are missing; sequencing was by immunoSEQ multiplex PCR. This sample has over 140,000 clones; more than 75% occur once, and the top ten carry less than 9%. Sequences were derived from PBMCs, sampled after 36 months of ibrutinib treatment. The receptors shown here come from a human donor with chronic lymphocytic leukemia.

As DNA, the CDR3 is TGTGCCACCACACAGGGCCCAAGGTCTGGCTACACCTTC. Residues: CATTQGPRSGYTF. V and J are TRBV30 and TRBJ1-2; TRBD1 might be the D (6 bases). The V gene's germline CDR1 is GTSNPN and CDR2 SVGIG (reference sequence). Trimming shortened V by 8 bases and J by 7 bases, and 20 bases separated the two germline ends. CDR3 length: 13 amino acids.

V gene TRBV9 combines with J gene TRBJ1-1; possible D gene TRBD1, 6 bases. V shed 0 bases and J shed 2 bases, with 8 bases lying between them. The V gene's germline CDR1 is SGDLS and CDR2 YYNGEE. The CDR3 has 14 residues. The CDR3 loop is CASSVGTDNTEAFF. Written as DNA, the CDR3 is TGTGCCAGCAGCGTAGGGACAGACAACACTGAAGCTTTCTTT.

The chain links TRBV29-1 to TRBJ1-4; D is undetermined. Trimming shortened V by 5 bases and J by 0 bases, and 7 bases separated the two germline ends. This CDR3 spans 13 amino acids. CDR1 and CDR2 from the germline V gene are SQVTM and ANQGSEA. The CDR3 reads CSVWAATNEKLFF. CDR3 nucleotides: TGCAGCGTTTGGGCAGCAACTAATGAAAAACTGTTTTTT.

The chain carries TRBV19 and TRBJ2-1; weak D call: TRBD2 (6 bases). V gave up 6 bases and J gave up 7 bases, with 13 bases separating them. Germline V gene data show CDR1 as LNHDA and CDR2 as SQIVND (reference sequence). This CDR3 is 13 amino acids long. This chain's CDR3 is CASSLLGGNEQFF. CDR3 nucleotides: TGTGCCAGTAGCCTCCTGGGGGGAAATGAGCAGTTCTTC. Full variable domain (remainder filled in from reference TRBV19 and TRBJ2-1): DGGITQSPKYLFRKEGQNVTLSCEQNLNHDAMYWYRQDPGQGLRLIYYSQIVNDFQKGDIAEGYSVSREKKESFPLTVTSAQKNPTAFYLCASSLLGGNEQFFGPGTRLTVL.

V usage is TRBV25-1 and J usage is TRBJ2-5; D is possibly TRBD2 (5 bases). CDR3 size: 14 residues. Germline CDR1 MGHDK, CDR2 SYGVNS. Trimming stripped 2 bases from V and 5 bases from J, with 12 bases between. CDR3 sequence reads: CASSESGSGETQYF. The CDR3 DNA is TGTGCCAGCAGTGAAAGTGGTTCGGGGGAGACCCAGTACTTC.

This clone was counted only a few times. The chain recombines TRBV2 with TRBJ2-7; D gene uncertain. The CDR3 loop spans 9 amino acids. Trimming pared 6 bases from V and 5 bases from J, leaving 2 bases between. The germline V gene has CDR1 SNHLY and CDR2 FYNNEI. The DNA of the CDR3 is TGTGCCAGCAGACACGAGCAGTACTTC. This codes for CASRHEQYF.

The chain combines TRBV7-8 with TRBJ2-3, with a weak D call TRBD2 (5 bases). Germline loops: CDR1 SGHVS, CDR2 FQNEAQ. The CDR3 is 15 residues long. V was trimmed by 5 bases and J by 6 bases, leaving 18 bases between them. The CDR3 DNA reads as TGTGCCAGCAGCGCGGGCCGATGGGCACCGGATACGCAGTATTTT. This sequence encodes CASSAGRWAPDTQYF. The variable domain in full, completed from reference TRBV7-8 and TRBJ2-3, reads GAGVSQSPRYKVAKRGQDVALRCDPISGHVSLFWYQQALGQGPEFLTYFQNEAQLDKSGLPSDRFFAERPEGSVSTLKIQRTQQEDSAVYLCASSAGRWAPDTQYFGPGTRLTVL.

The rearrangement uses TRBV7-6 and TRBJ2-1, with 12 bases matching TRBD2. V was pared by 2 bases and J by 5 bases, with 10 bases of the junction left unmatched. Germline values: CDR1 SGHVS, CDR2 FNYEAQ. This CDR3 region has 18 residues. The CDR3 bases are TGTGCCAGCAGCTTATTTCGTGGACTAGCGGGGAGGAACAATGAGCAGTTCTTC. Its translation: CASSLFRGLAGRNNEQFF.

The gene calls are TRBV5-5 and TRBJ2-7; 9 positions agree with TRBD1. The CDR3 sequence is 15 residues long. Germline V gives CDR1 SGHKS, CDR2 YYEKEE (reference sequence). The junction had 10 bases not matched to a gene; V was cut back by 7 bases and J by 2 bases. The CDR3 protein is CASRVPGQGTYEQYF. The CDR3 nucleotides read TGTGCCAGCCGTGTCCCGGGACAGGGTACCTACGAGCAGTACTTC.

This clone has only a few counts. V usage is TRBV7-3 and J usage is TRBJ2-1; 16 bases are shared with TRBD2. There are 16 residues in the CDR3. Germline V gene lookup returns CDR1 SGHTA and CDR2 FQGTGA. V lost 4 bases to trimming and J lost 6 bases; unmatched junction nucleotides: 3. The CDR3 here is CASSYGTSGRGNEQFF. CDR3 sequence (DNA): TGTGCCAGCAGCTATGGGACTAGCGGGAGGGGCAATGAGCAGTTCTTC. Full variable domain (remainder filled in from reference TRBV7-3 and TRBJ2-1): GAGVSQTPSNKVTEKGKYVELRCDPISGHTALYWYRQSLGQGPEFLIYFQGTGAADDSGLPNDRFFAVRPEGSVSTLKIQRTERGDSAVYLCASSYGTSGRGNEQFFGPGTRLTVL.

As DNA, the CDR3 is TGTGCCTGGAGCCTCAACATGGGAAACACCATATATTTT. Translation gives CAWSLNMGNTIYF. The chain joins TRBV30 to TRBJ1-3; D unclear. The CDR3 sequence is 13 residues long. V was pared by 3 bases and J by 4 bases, with 10 bases between. Germline V gives CDR1 GTSNPN, CDR2 SVGIG (reference sequence). Complete variable domain (other parts from reference TRBV30 and TRBJ1-3): SQTIHQWPATLVQPVGSPLSLECTVEGTSNPNLYWYRQAAGRGLQLLFYSVGIGQISSEVPQNLSASRPQDRQFILSSKKLLLSDSGFYLCAWSLNMGNTIYFGEGSWLTVV.

Only one count was recorded for this clone. The J gene is TRBJ2-5, the V gene TRBV7-7; maybe TRBD2 (7 bases). CDR3 length: 16 amino acids. CDR1 is SSHAT and CDR2 is FNYEAQ in the germline V gene (reference sequence). V dropped 5 bases and J dropped 1 base, with 17 bases sitting between them. The DNA for the CDR3 is TGTGCCAGCAGCCCCAGGGGCCTAGCGGCCCAAGAGACCCAGTACTTC. Residues: CASSPRGLAAQETQYF.

The J gene is TRBJ2-2, the V gene TRBV7-9; D is uncertain. Germline CDR1 is SEHNR and CDR2 is FQNEAQ (reference sequence). V gave up 4 bases and J gave up 5 bases, with 11 bases separating them. The CDR3 length is 14 residues. In DNA form, the CDR3 reads TGTGCCAGCAGCTCAGACTCCCTGACCGGGGAGCTGTTTTTT. Residues: CASSSDSLTGELFF.

This chain joins TRBV2 and TRBJ1-1; possible D gene TRBD1, 5 bases. Germline-derived CDR1 and CDR2 are SNHLY and FYNNEI. V was trimmed by 5 bases and J by 1 base, leaving 14 bases between them. This CDR3 contains 15 residues. CDR3 coding DNA: TGTGCCAGCAGTCCCACGGGGACCTCGAACACTGAAGCTTTCTTT. Protein sequence: CASSPTGTSNTEAFF.

The chain joins TRBV28 to TRBJ1-4; TRBD1 matches 9 bases. The CDR3 sequence is 16 residues long. Germline V gene sequence: CDR1 MDHEN, CDR2 SYDVKM. V shed 4 bases, J shed 8 bases, and the junction held 11 bases outside the gene matches. CDR3 protein: CASSWIKGQGEEKLFF. In DNA, the CDR3 is TGTGCCAGCAGTTGGATAAAGGGACAGGGAGAAGAAAAACTGTTTTTT.

The V call is TRBV19, the J call TRBJ1-5; D is possibly TRBD1 (5 bases). Germline CDR1 is LNHDA and CDR2 is SQIVND (reference sequence). V dropped 6 bases and J dropped 5 bases, with 11 bases sitting between them. There are 13 residues in the CDR3. DNA of the CDR3: TGTGCCAGTAGCAGGGATCGGTATCAGCCCCAGCATTTT. It specifies CASSRDRYQPQHF.

This clone turned up a few times. The chain uses TRBV19 and TRBJ2-7, with unresolved D. The V end was cut by 5 bases, the J end by 5 bases, with 7 bases between. The CDR3 spans 11 residues. Germline CDR1 LNHDA, CDR2 SQIVND (reference sequence). The CDR3 nucleotides are TGTGCCAGTAGTGTGGGGAACGAGCAGTACTTC. It is translated as CASSVGNEQYF. Full variable domain (outside the CDR3, taken from reference TRBV19 and TRBJ2-7): DGGITQSPKYLFRKEGQNVTLSCEQNLNHDAMYWYRQDPGQGLRLIYYSQIVNDFQKGDIAEGYSVSREKKESFPLTVTSAQKNPTAFYLCASSVGNEQYFGPGTRLTVT.

A single count supports this clone. This rearrangement joins TRBV28 to TRBJ2-6, with D possibly matching TRBD2 (6 bases). Germline assignment: CDR1 MDHEN and CDR2 SYDVKM. The CDR3 is 16 residues long. Trimming pared 6 bases from V and 0 bases from J, leaving 12 bases between. The CDR3 region is CASSPGLLSGANVLTF. CDR3 coding DNA: TGTGCCAGCAGCCCGGGACTCCTCTCTGGGGCCAACGTCCTGACTTTC.

This clone showed up many times. The rearrangement links TRBV28 to TRBJ1-2, with D tentatively TRBD1 (5 bases). The CDR3 totals 15 residues. Germline V CDR1 and CDR2: MDHEN, SYDVKM. Trimming took 8 bases from V and 1 from J, leaving 17 bases between them. CDR3 bases: TGTGCCAGCGCTTTGGGGCCAACTCTTAACTATGGCTACACCTTC. Translating it yields CASALGPTLNYGYTF.

CDR3 bases: TGTGCCAGCAGTGTAGCGGGGCTCCAGACTAGCACAGATACGCAGTATTTT. It is translated as CASSVAGLQTSTDTQYF. The rearrangement links TRBV6-1 to TRBJ2-3; TRBD2 aligns across 8 bases. The trim removed 4 bases at V and 0 bases at J, leaving 9 bases unmatched. The germline V gene encodes CDR1 MNHNS and CDR2 SASEGT. The CDR3 runs to 17 residues.

The chain is built from TRBV10-1 and TRBJ2-4; TRBD2 might be the D (5 bases). The CDR3 loop spans 14 amino acids. The germline CDR1 and CDR2 sequences are WNHNN and SYGVQD (reference sequence). Trimming took 5 bases from V and 7 from J, leaving 15 bases between them. CDR3 DNA: TGCGCCAGCAGTCCCGGCGGGCAACTCAACATTCAGTACTTC. This sequence encodes CASSPGGQLNIQYF.

A single count supports this clone. The chain couples TRBV4-1 to TRBJ1-3; D might be TRBD1 (6 bases). CDR1 is MGHRA and CDR2 is YSYEKL in the germline V gene. With 0 bases removed from V and 4 bases from J, the gap between germline ends came to 13 bases. This CDR3 comprises 16 residues. The CDR3 region is CASSQDSAGVGNTIYF. CDR3 DNA sequence: TGCGCCAGCAGCCAAGATTCGGCAGGGGTAGGAAACACCATATATTTT.

V usage is TRBV30 and J usage is TRBJ1-1, with TRBD1 as a possible D gene (5 bases). V lost 5 bases to trimming and J lost 7 bases, with 17 bases between them. This CDR3 has 13 residues. Germline CDR1 is GTSNPN and CDR2 is SVGIG (reference sequence). CDR3 sequence: CAWLRMGPSEAFF. The CDR3 nucleotides are TGTGCCTGGCTGAGGATGGGGCCCAGTGAAGCTTTCTTT.

This clone was observed once. This CDR3 reads CASSYSWASGLNEQFF. The CDR3, as DNA: TGTGCCAGCAGTTACTCGTGGGCTAGCGGGCTAAATGAGCAGTTCTTC. The rearrangement uses TRBV6-5 and TRBJ2-1, with 8 bases that match TRBD2. V dropped 0 bases and J dropped 7; count of bases not matched to a gene: 8. Per germline, CDR1 MNHEY and CDR2 SVGAGI. The CDR3 has 16 amino acids.

The rearrangement joins TRBV25-1 to TRBJ2-7; 10 nucleotides match TRBD2. The germline V gene has CDR1 MGHDK and CDR2 SYGVNS. The CDR3 sequence is 15 residues long. The V and J ends lost 2 bases and 7 bases, in that order; junction bases with no gene match: 8. CDR3 nucleotide sequence: TGTGCCAGCAGTGAAGTAGCGGGGGGACCTGGTGAGCAGTACTTC. As protein: CASSEVAGGPGEQYF.